Below are 9 T cell receptor beta chains sequenced from a single sample in a study of tumor-infiltrating lymphocytes in primary liver carcinoma. For each extraction, RNA and DNA were obtained together from about 20-30 mg of unsorted bulk tissue. Total RNA amounting to 500 ng was the source from which TCR beta cDNA was made with a constant-region primer. For TCR beta, libraries were produced by three nested multiplex PCR rounds using slightly modified ARM-PCR. The study ran its first two PCR rounds for approximately 10 cycles each, using TRBV1-TRBV30 forward primers and a C-beta reverse primer. From the multiplex PCR reads, TCRdb called clonotypes with MiXCR, one entry per CDR3 protein. The sample carries approximately 76,000 distinct CDR3 sequences, 71% recorded once. The sample comprised liver tumor tissue from sampling region 4. Subset defined: tumor region T4, right-lateral pole. These receptors were obtained from a woman aged 55-70 years with primary liver carcinoma and hepatitis B virus infection.

About this clonotype itself: Germline and junction disagree at one end, which may indicate a read error. This sequence joins TRBV29-1 and TRBJ2-1, with 10 nucleotides matching TRBD2. There are 14 residues in the CDR3. CDR1 SQVTM and CDR2 ANQGSEA come from the germline V gene. The CDR3 loop reads CIVEGTSVHNEQFF. The CDR3 nucleotides are TGCATCGTTGAAGGGACTAGCGTGCACAATGAGCAGTTCTTC.

A word on this clonotype: The junction departs from the called germline gene at one end, perhaps through a read error. The chain carries TRBV18 and TRBJ2-6; TRBD2 might be the D (7 bases). CDR1 KGHSH and CDR2 LQKENI come from the germline V gene. CDR3 length: 17 residues. This chain's CDR3 is CASSPPVGGLGANVLTF. The CDR3 nucleotides are TGTGCTAGCTCACCACCAGTCGGGGGGCTAGGGGCCAACGTCCTGACTTTC.

The count of this clonotype is one. One end of the junction is discordant with germline, which a read error may explain. The rearrangement joins TRBV6-1 to TRBJ2-2; D not resolved. The CDR3 consists of 17 residues. The germline V gene has CDR1 MNHNS and CDR2 SASEGT. The CDR3 DNA reads TGTGACAGCAATGAGTTGACTCGTATAACGAGCACCGGGGAGCTGTTTTTT. Translation: CDSNELTRITSTGELFF.

As for this clonotype: One junction end disagrees with the germline gene, perhaps due to a read error. The genes are TRBV28 and TRBJ2-1; D might be TRBD2 (6 bases). The CDR3 has 15 residues. Germline CDR1 is MDHEN and CDR2 is SYDVKM. Here the CDR3 reads CASCLPLSGANDQFF. In DNA form, the CDR3 reads TGTGCCAGCTGTTTGCCACTGTCGGGAGCCAATGATCAGTTCTTC.

The chain recombines TRBV9 with TRBJ1-1; D is possibly TRBD1 (6 bases). CDR1 SGDLS and CDR2 YYNGEE come from the germline V gene. The CDR3 has 14 amino acids. Trimming left V 4 bases short and J 4 bases short, with 14 bases between. CDR3 nucleotide sequence: TGTGCCAGCAGCACCCGGGACACTTGCACTGAAGCTTTCTTT. Translation: CASSTRDTCTEAFF.

With regard to this clonotype: One end of the junction varies from germline; a read error may be responsible. The rearrangement joins TRBV11-2 to TRBJ1-2; unclear D gene. CDR1 is SGHAT and CDR2 is FQNNGV in the germline V gene. The CDR3 has 15 amino acids. CDR3 protein: CASRLGSAGYYGYAF. As DNA, the CDR3 is TGTGCCAGCAGGTTAGGGAGTGCGGGTTACTATGGCTACGCCTTC.

This clonotype was counted a single time. Lacking the conserved final phenylalanine or tryptophan, this CDR3 likely reflects a read error. The chain uses TRBV6-5 and TRBJ2-3; TRBD2 is a possible D gene (5 bases). Germline assignment: CDR1 MNHEY and CDR2 SVGAGI. The CDR3 runs 14 residues. The chain's CDR3 is CASSPSPRDGTQYL. The CDR3 DNA is TGCGCCAGCAGTCCTAGCCCCCGTGACGGTACGCAGTATCTT.

This clonotype was seen repeatedly, ten times or more. The rearrangement joins TRBV5-6 to TRBJ2-3; D is unclear. This CDR3 region has 16 residues. The ends were cut back, 1 base at V and 0 bases at J, with 12 bases in the middle. Germline V CDR1 and CDR2: SGHDT, YYEEEE. The CDR3 nucleotides are TGTGCCAGCAGCTTGTTAGGCACCTCTAGCACAGATACGCAGTATTTT. This encodes CASSLLGTSSTDTQYF. The full variable domain, its missing parts supplied by reference TRBV5-6 and TRBJ2-3, is DAGVTQSPTHLIKTRGQQVTLRCSPKSGHDTVSWYQQALGQGPQFIFQYYEEEERQRGNFPDRFSGHQFPNYSSELNVNALLLGDSALYLCASSLLGTSSTDTQYFGPGTRLTVL.

For this clonotype: Given a much more abundant clone one base away, this may be a read error. This chain links TRBV5-6 with TRBJ2-5; D uncertain. The germline CDR1 and CDR2 sequences are SGHDT and YYEEEE. There are 14 residues in the CDR3. For the CDR3, the DNA is TGTGCCAACAGCTTGTACGCCAAAAAAGAGACCCAGTACTTC. It specifies CANSLYAKKETQYF.